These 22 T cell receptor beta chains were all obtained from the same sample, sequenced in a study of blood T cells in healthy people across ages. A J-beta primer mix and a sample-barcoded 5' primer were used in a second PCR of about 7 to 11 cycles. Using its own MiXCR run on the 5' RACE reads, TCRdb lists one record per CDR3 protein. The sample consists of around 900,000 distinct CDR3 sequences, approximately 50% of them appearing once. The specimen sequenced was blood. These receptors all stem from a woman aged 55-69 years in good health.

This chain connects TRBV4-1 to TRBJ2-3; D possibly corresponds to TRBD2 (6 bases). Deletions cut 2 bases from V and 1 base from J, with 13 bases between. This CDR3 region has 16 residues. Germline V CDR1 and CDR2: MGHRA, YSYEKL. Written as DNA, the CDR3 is TGCGCCAGCAGCCAATTTACTAGCTTCGGCACAGATACGCAGTATTTT. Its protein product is CASSQFTSFGTDTQYF.

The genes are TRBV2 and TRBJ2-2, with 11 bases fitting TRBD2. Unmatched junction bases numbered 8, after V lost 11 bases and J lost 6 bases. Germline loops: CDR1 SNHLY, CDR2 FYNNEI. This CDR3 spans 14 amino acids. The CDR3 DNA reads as TGTGCCGGCAAAGGGGGACTAGCGGCCGGGGAGCTGTTTTTT. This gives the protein CAGKGGLAAGELFF.

CDR3 DNA: TGTGCCAGCAGTGAGCAAGGAGCGGGAAACGACAATGAGCAGTTCTTC. It specifies CASSEQGAGNDNEQFF. The gene calls are TRBV6-1 and TRBJ2-1; 7 bases line up with TRBD2. Unmatched junction bases numbered 10, after V lost 3 bases and J lost 5 bases. CDR1 is MNHNS and CDR2 is SASEGT in the germline V gene. The CDR3 totals 16 residues.

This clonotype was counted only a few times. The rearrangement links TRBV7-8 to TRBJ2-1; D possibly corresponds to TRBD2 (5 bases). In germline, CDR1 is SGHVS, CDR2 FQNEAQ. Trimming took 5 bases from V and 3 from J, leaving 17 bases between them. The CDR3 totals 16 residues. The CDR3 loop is CASSRAKPAVYNEQFF. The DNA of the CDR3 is TGTGCCAGCAGCCGAGCGAAGCCAGCGGTCTACAATGAGCAGTTCTTC.

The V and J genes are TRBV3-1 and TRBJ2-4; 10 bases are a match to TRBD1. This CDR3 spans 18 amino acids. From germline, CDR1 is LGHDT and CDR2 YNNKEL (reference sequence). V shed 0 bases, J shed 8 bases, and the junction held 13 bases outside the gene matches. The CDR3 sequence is CASSQDLFATGTGDIQYF. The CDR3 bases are TGTGCCAGCAGCCAAGACCTTTTCGCGACTGGGACAGGGGACATTCAGTACTTC.

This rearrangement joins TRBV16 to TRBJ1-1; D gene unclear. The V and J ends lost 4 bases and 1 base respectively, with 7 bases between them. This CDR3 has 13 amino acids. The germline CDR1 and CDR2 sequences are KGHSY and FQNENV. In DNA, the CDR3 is TGTGCCAGCAGCCGATGGGGGAACACTGAAGCTTTCTTT. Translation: CASSRWGNTEAFF.

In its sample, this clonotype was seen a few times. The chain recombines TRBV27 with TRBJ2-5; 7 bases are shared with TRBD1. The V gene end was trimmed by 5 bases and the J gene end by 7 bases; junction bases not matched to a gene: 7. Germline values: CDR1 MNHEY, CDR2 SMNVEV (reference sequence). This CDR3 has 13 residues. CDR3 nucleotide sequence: TGTGCCAGCAGTAACACAGGGGCCGGGACCCAGTACTTC. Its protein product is CASSNTGAGTQYF.

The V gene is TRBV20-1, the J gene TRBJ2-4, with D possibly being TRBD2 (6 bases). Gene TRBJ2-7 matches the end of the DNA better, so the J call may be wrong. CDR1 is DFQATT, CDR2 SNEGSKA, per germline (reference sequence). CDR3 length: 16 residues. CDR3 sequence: CSASALTGLRSYEQYF. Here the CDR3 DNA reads TGCAGTGCATCCGCCCTAACGGGACTTAGGAGCTACGAGCAGTACTTC.

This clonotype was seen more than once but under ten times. CDR3 nucleotides: TGTGCCACCAGCACCTCTGGGAGGGGACTACTACGGTTGCAGTACTTC. Encoded protein: CATSTSGRGLLRLQYF. The chain is built from TRBV15 and TRBJ2-5; 7 bases are a match to TRBD2. V trimming: 4 bases; J trimming: 11 bases; junction bases outside the gene matches: 19. CDR3 size: 16 residues. Germline loops: CDR1 LNHNV, CDR2 YYDKDF (reference sequence).

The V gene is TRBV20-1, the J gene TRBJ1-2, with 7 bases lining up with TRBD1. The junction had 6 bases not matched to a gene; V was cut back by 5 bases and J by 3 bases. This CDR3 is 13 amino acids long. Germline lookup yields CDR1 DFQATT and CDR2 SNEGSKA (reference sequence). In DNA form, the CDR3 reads TGCAGTGCTCTAGGGGGCAGGGACTATGGCTACACCTTC. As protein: CSALGGRDYGYTF.

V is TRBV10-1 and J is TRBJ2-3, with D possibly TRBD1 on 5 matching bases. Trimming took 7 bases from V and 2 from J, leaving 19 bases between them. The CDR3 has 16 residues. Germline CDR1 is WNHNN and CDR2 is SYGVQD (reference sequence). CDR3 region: CASIPGAGYYTDTQYF. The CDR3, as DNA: TGCGCCAGCATCCCTGGGGCTGGGTATTACACAGATACGCAGTATTTT.

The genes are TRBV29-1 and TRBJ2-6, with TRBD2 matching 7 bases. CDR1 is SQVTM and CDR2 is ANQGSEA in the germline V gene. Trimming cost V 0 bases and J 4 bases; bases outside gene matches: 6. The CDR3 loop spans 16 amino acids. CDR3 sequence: CSVEDPGEGGANVLTF. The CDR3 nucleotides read TGCAGCGTTGAAGATCCTGGGGAGGGAGGGGCCAACGTCCTGACTTTC. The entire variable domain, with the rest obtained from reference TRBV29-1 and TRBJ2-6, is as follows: SAVISQKPSRDICQRGTSLTIQCQVDSQVTMMFWYRQQPGQSLTLIATANQGSEATYESGFVIDKFPISRPNLTFSTLTVSNMSPEDSSIYLCSVEDPGEGGANVLTFGAGSRLTVL.

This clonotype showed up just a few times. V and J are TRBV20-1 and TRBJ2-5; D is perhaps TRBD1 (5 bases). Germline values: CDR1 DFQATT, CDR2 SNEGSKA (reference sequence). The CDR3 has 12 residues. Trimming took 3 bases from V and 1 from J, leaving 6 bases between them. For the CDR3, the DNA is TGCAGTGCTAGGACAGTCCAAGAGACCCAGTACTTC. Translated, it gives CSARTVQETQYF.

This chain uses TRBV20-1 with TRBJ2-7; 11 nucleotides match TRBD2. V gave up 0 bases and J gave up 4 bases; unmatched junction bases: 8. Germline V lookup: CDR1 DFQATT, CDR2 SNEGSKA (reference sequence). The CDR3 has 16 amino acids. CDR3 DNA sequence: TGCAGTGCTAGAGATCGACTAGCGGGATTCTTGTACGAGCAGTACTTC. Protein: CSARDRLAGFLYEQYF.

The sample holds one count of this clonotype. The CDR3 protein is CASSFIGGGPYEQYF. In DNA form, the CDR3 reads TGTGCCAGCAGTTTTATCGGCGGAGGCCCCTACGAGCAGTACTTC. This chain joins TRBV28 and TRBJ2-7, with D maybe TRBD2 (5 bases). The CDR3 totals 15 residues. CDR1 is MDHEN, CDR2 SYDVKM, per germline. The ends were cut back, 3 bases at V and 2 bases at J, with 14 bases in the middle.

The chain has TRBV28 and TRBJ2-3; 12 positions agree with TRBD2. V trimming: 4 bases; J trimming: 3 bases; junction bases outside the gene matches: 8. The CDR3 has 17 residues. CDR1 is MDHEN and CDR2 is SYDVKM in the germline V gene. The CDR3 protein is CASSSSTSGSGTDTQYF. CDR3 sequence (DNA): TGTGCCAGCAGTTCATCGACTAGCGGGAGTGGTACAGATACGCAGTATTTT. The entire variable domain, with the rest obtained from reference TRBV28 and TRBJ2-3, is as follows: DVKVTQSSRYLVKRTGEKVFLECVQDMDHENMFWYRQDPGLGLRLIYFSYDVKMKEKGDIPEGYSVSREKKERFSLILESASTNQTSMYLCASSSSTSGSGTDTQYFGPGTRLTVL.

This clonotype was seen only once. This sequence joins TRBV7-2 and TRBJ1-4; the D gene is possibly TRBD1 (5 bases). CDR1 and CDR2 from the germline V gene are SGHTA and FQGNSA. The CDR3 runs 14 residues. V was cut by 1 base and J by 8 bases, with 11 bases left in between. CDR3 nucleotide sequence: TGTGCCAGCAGCTTAGGGTCAGGGAGAGAAAAACTGTTTTTT. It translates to CASSLGSGREKLFF.

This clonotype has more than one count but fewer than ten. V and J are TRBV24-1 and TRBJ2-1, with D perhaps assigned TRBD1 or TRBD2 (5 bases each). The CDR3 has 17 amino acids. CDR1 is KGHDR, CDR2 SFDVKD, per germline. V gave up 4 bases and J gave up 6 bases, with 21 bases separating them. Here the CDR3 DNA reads TGTGCCACCAGTGACGGAGGTTGGGGGAGATGGGGCAATGAGCAGTTCTTC. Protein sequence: CATSDGGWGRWGNEQFF.

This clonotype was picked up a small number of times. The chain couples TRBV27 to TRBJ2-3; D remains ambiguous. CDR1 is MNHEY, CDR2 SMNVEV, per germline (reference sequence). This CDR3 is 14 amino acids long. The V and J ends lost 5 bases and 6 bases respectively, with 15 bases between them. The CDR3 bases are TGTGCCAGCAGTAGGCTAGACCGGGCGGATACGCAGTATTTT. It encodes CASSRLDRADTQYF.

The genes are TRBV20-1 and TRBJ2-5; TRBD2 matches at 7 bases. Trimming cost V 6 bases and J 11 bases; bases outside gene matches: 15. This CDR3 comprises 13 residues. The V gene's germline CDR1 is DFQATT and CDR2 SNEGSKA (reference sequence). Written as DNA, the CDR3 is TGCAGTGCCCGCACTGGCGGGAGTTACGGGCAGTACTTC. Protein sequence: CSARTGGSYGQYF.

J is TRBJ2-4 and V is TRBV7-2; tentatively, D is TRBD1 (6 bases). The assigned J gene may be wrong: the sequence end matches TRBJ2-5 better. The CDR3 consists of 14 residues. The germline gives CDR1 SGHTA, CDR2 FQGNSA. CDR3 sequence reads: CASRAGVPQETQYF. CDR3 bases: TGTGCCAGCAGGGCAGGGGTGCCCCAAGAGACCCAGTACTTC.

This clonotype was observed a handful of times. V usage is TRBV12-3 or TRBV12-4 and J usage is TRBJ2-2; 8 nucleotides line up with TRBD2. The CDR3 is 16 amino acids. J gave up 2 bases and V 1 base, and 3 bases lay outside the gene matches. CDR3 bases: TGTGCCAGCAGTTTAGGACTAGCGTTAAACACCGGGGAGCTGTTTTTT. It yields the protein CASSLGLALNTGELFF.